The 24 T cell receptor beta chains in this list originate from one sample, sequenced in a study of CD8+ T cells in alopecia areata. Extracted RNA was reverse transcribed, and the resulting cDNA served as sequencing template. Libraries were prepared by immunoSEQ multiplex PCR; TCRdb keeps only in-frame clonotypes and omits some of them. The sample holds more than 95,000 clones, more than 30% seen once. Sequences were obtained from CD4+ T cells sorted from blood. The receptors originated from a human donor with alopecia areata.

This clone appeared a few times. Other DNA sequences of this sample code for an identical CDR3. V gene TRBV29-1 combines with J gene TRBJ2-3; D could derive from TRBD1 or TRBD2 (6 bases each). The CDR3 totals 13 residues. V was cut by 5 bases and J by 2 bases, with 11 bases left in between. In germline, CDR1 is SQVTM, CDR2 ANQGSEA. The CDR3 DNA is TGCAGCGTTTTCGGGGGCAACACAGATACGCAGTATTTT. This translates into CSVFGGNTDTQYF.

The chain couples TRBV10-3 to TRBJ2-3; D unresolved. CDR3 length: 11 amino acids. Germline V gives CDR1 ENHRY, CDR2 SYGVKD. Trimming pared 3 bases from V and 6 bases from J, leaving 4 bases between. For the CDR3, the DNA is TGTGCCATCAGTGACACCGATACGCAGTATTTT. Translating gives CAISDTDTQYF.

The chain has TRBV25-1 and TRBJ1-4, with D unclear. Trimming removed 3 bases from V and 8 bases from J, with 13 bases in between. Looked up from germline, CDR1 is MGHDK and CDR2 is SYGVNS. The length of the CDR3 is 14 residues. In DNA form, the CDR3 reads TGTGCCAGCAGTGATCCCCGATGGGAAGAAAAACTGTTTTTT. Amino acids: CASSDPRWEEKLFF.

This clone was picked up one time. The V and J genes are TRBV29-1 and TRBJ2-5; 9 positions match TRBD1. The DNA end is a closer match to TRBJ2-7, so the J assignment may be wrong. CDR1 is SQVTM, CDR2 ANQGSEA, per germline. The CDR3 consists of 14 residues. In DNA, the CDR3 is TGCAGCGTTGGACCAGGACAGGGGTCCTACGAGCAGTACTTC. Translating it yields CSVGPGQGSYEQYF.

This clone came up a few times. J is TRBJ2-3 and V is TRBV7-2; the D call may be TRBD1 or TRBD2 (5 bases each). The germline gives CDR1 SGHTA, CDR2 FQGNSA. V was cut by 6 bases and J by 6 bases, with 10 bases left in between. CDR3 length: 12 residues. In DNA form, the CDR3 reads TGTGCCAGCAGAACTAGGGGTGATACGCAGTATTTT. Encoded protein: CASRTRGDTQYF. The full variable domain, its missing parts supplied by reference TRBV7-2 and TRBJ2-3, is GAGVSQSPSNKVTEKGKDVELRCDPISGHTALYWYRQSLGQGLEFLIYFQGNSAPDKSGLPSDRFSAERTGGSVSTLTIQRTQQEDSAVYLCASRTRGDTQYFGPGTRLTVL.

V gene TRBV4-1 combines with J gene TRBJ2-1, with a possible D match to TRBD1 (6 bases). Trimming removed 1 base from V and 5 bases from J, with 12 bases in between. CDR1 MGHRA and CDR2 YSYEKL come from the germline V gene. This CDR3 comprises 15 residues. In nucleotides, the CDR3 is TGCGCCAGCAGCCAAGGGAGCGCAGGGGACAATGAGCAGTTCTTC. Its protein is CASSQGSAGDNEQFF.

The genes are TRBV7-9 and TRBJ2-1; perhaps D is TRBD1 or TRBD2 (5 bases each). Between the trimmed V and J ends, which lost 4 bases and 14 bases, there was a span of 18 bases. CDR3 length: 13 residues. Germline V lookup: CDR1 SEHNR, CDR2 FQNEAQ (reference sequence). The CDR3 loop is CASSSPGRGSKFF. DNA for the CDR3: TGTGCCAGCAGCTCTCCGGGACGAGGTTCGAAGTTCTTC.

This chain joins TRBV29-1 and TRBJ1-1; possible D gene TRBD1, 6 bases. CDR1 is SQVTM and CDR2 is ANQGSEA in the germline V gene. Trimming removed 6 bases at V and 1 base at J, with 12 bases between. There are 13 residues in the CDR3. The CDR3 protein is CSVQSQGNTEAFF. The CDR3 DNA is TGCAGCGTGCAATCACAGGGGAACACTGAAGCTTTCTTT.

This clone has just a few counts. The genes are TRBV19 and TRBJ2-1, with D maybe TRBD2 (5 bases). This CDR3 is built from 13 residues. Trimming cost V 4 bases and J 9 bases, with 13 bases left between them. Germline lookup yields CDR1 LNHDA and CDR2 SQIVND (reference sequence). The CDR3 loop is CASSTTMRAEQFF. The CDR3 DNA reads TGTGCCAGTAGTACGACTATGAGGGCTGAGCAGTTCTTC.

The chain combines TRBV29-1 with TRBJ2-6; D unresolved. This CDR3 has 13 amino acids. Germline assignment: CDR1 SQVTM and CDR2 ANQGSEA. Trimming took off 4 bases at V and 0 bases at J, with 4 bases between the two ends. CDR3 protein: CSVASSGANVLTF. DNA of the CDR3: TGCAGCGTTGCAAGCTCTGGGGCCAACGTCCTGACTTTC.

The gene calls are TRBV5-1 and TRBJ1-5; D is possibly TRBD1 (5 bases). This CDR3 spans 14 amino acids. V lost 5 bases, J lost 2 bases, and 11 bases lay in between. Germline loops: CDR1 SGHRS, CDR2 YFSETQ. The CDR3 spells CASSRGDGNQPQHF. Here the CDR3 DNA reads TGCGCCAGCAGTCGGGGGGACGGCAATCAGCCCCAGCATTTT.

J is TRBJ1-2 and V is TRBV29-1, with TRBD1 as a possible D gene (6 bases). This CDR3 contains 11 residues. Germline CDR1 reads SQVTM; CDR2 reads ANQGSEA. V was trimmed by 7 bases and J by 5 bases, leaving 11 bases between them. DNA for the CDR3: TGCAGCGCCGGACAGAGATATGGCTACACCTTC. It specifies CSAGQRYGYTF.

This chain uses TRBV11-2 with TRBJ1-2; D is perhaps TRBD1 (5 bases). The CDR3 length is 13 residues. V dropped 5 bases and J dropped 8 bases, with 15 bases sitting between them. CDR1 and CDR2 from the germline V gene are SGHAT and FQNNGV. The CDR3 sequence: CASSTLRGNGYTF. The CDR3 DNA reads TGTGCCAGCAGCACTCTACGGGGGAACGGCTACACCTTC. The full variable domain, in which reference TRBV11-2 and TRBJ1-2 provide the parts outside the CDR3, is EAGVAQSPRYKIIEKRQSVAFWCNPISGHATLYWYQQILGQGPKLLIQFQNNGVVDDSQLPKDRFSAERLKGVDSTLKIQPAKLEDSAVYLCASSTLRGNGYTFGSGTRLTVV.

This chain uses TRBV4-1 with TRBJ2-1; D unresolved. CDR1 and CDR2 from the germline V gene are MGHRA and YSYEKL. This CDR3 contains 15 residues. V shed 1 base and J shed 4 bases, with 11 bases lying between them. CDR3 nucleotide sequence: TGCGCCAGCAGCCAAGGAACAGCCCTATACAATGAGCAGTTCTTC. This codes for CASSQGTALYNEQFF.

A few counts support this clone. The chain joins TRBV23-1 to TRBJ2-1; 7 bases fit TRBD1. TRBV23-1 is annotated as an ORF whose role is uncertain. V trimming: 4 bases; J trimming: 1 base; junction bases outside the gene matches: 4. There are 15 residues in the CDR3. In nucleotides, the CDR3 is TGCGCCAGCAGTCGTCGACAGGGATCCTACAATGAGCAGTTCTTC. Its protein is CASSRRQGSYNEQFF.

V and J are TRBV5-4 and TRBJ1-2, with 7 bases that match TRBD1. CDR3 length: 13 residues. Per germline, CDR1 SGHNT and CDR2 YYREEE (reference sequence). V gave up 3 bases and J gave up 3 bases; unmatched junction bases: 2. This CDR3 reads CASSWDRDYGYTF. CDR3 DNA: TGTGCCAGCAGCTGGGACAGAGACTATGGCTACACCTTC.

This chain links TRBV29-1 with TRBJ2-5; tentatively, D is TRBD1 (5 bases). Germline V gene sequence: CDR1 SQVTM, CDR2 ANQGSEA. This CDR3 has 12 amino acids. Trimming pared 4 bases from V and 0 bases from J, leaving 6 bases between. The CDR3 loop reads CSVADNQETQYF. CDR3 in DNA: TGCAGCGTTGCGGACAACCAAGAGACCCAGTACTTC.

This clone has ten or more counts. The chain has TRBV7-2 and TRBJ2-7, with 7 bases identical to TRBD2. The CDR3 totals 14 residues. The germline gives CDR1 SGHTA, CDR2 FQGNSA. V shed 2 bases, J shed 5 bases, and the junction held 6 bases outside the gene matches. In DNA, the CDR3 is TGTGCCAGCAGCTTAAGGCGGGGAGGGAACGAGCAGTACTTC. Translation gives CASSLRRGGNEQYF.

A few counts support this clone. V usage is TRBV29-1 and J usage is TRBJ1-2; possible D gene TRBD1, 5 bases. The CDR3 runs to 13 residues. Germline CDR1 reads SQVTM; CDR2 reads ANQGSEA. Deletions cut 3 bases from V and 7 bases from J, with 15 bases between. The CDR3 coding sequence is TGCAGCGTTGACGTGGGGACCGCCCGTGGCTACACCTTC. Amino acids: CSVDVGTARGYTF.

This clone was detected a few times. The rearrangement uses TRBV29-1 and TRBJ1-5; TRBD1 matches at 8 bases. The ends lost 7 bases at V and 3 bases at J; junction bases unmatched: 8. The germline gives CDR1 SQVTM, CDR2 ANQGSEA. The CDR3 is made up of 14 amino acids. The CDR3 region has the DNA TGCAGCGCCAAAACAGGGGGGCCCAATCAGCCCCAGCATTTT. It translates to CSAKTGGPNQPQHF.

CDR3 in DNA: TGCAGCGTAACTAGCGGGATTGAGTACGAGCAGTACTTC. Its protein is CSVTSGIEYEQYF. This sequence joins TRBV29-1 and TRBJ2-5; 10 bases fit TRBD2. The J call may be mistaken, given a closer DNA end match to TRBJ2-7. Germline V gene sequence: CDR1 SQVTM, CDR2 ANQGSEA. The CDR3 totals 13 residues.

CDR3 region: CAWTYREATEAFF. In nucleotides, the CDR3 is TGTGCCTGGACCTACAGGGAGGCCACTGAAGCTTTCTTT. The chain is built from TRBV30 and TRBJ1-1; possibly TRBD1 for D (6 bases). Germline CDR1 and CDR2: GTSNPN and SVGIG (reference sequence). CDR3 length: 13 residues. Trimming left V 4 bases short and J 4 bases short, with 13 bases between. The complete variable domain, with remaining parts taken from reference TRBV30 and TRBJ1-1, reads SQTIHQWPATLVQPVGSPLSLECTVEGTSNPNLYWYRQAAGRGLQLLFYSVGIGQISSEVPQNLSASRPQDRQFILSSKKLLLSDSGFYLCAWTYREATEAFFGQGTRLTVV.

The V gene is TRBV27, the J gene TRBJ1-2, with 8 bases that match TRBD1. The germline V gene has CDR1 MNHEY and CDR2 SMNVEV (reference sequence). J was trimmed by 7 bases and V by 8 bases; bases with no gene match: 12. This CDR3 is built from 14 residues. The CDR3 here is CASGPSRGRGGYTF. The CDR3 region has the DNA TGTGCCAGCGGCCCGAGCAGGGGGCGAGGTGGCTACACCTTC.

This clone was seen only once. This sequence joins TRBV29-1 and TRBJ1-2, with TRBD1 identical over 9 bases. The germline V gene encodes CDR1 SQVTM and CDR2 ANQGSEA. The CDR3 is 13 amino acids. V trimming: 5 bases; J trimming: 7 bases; junction bases outside the gene matches: 8. Written as DNA, the CDR3 is TGCAGCGTTCCCCGACAGGGGGTTGGTGGCTACACCTTC. This sequence encodes CSVPRQGVGGYTF.